Below, 27 T cell receptor beta chains from the same sample are listed, as sequenced in a study of T cells in Graves' hyperthyroidism and ophthalmopathy. The TCR beta CDR3 regions underwent amplification using RNA transcripts as the source. HTBI primers were used for first-round RT-PCR of the TCR CDR3. TCRdb ran MiXCR on the multiplex PCR reads and lists one entry per CDR3 protein. The sample gives a few hundred thousand distinct CDR3 sequences, approximately 15% of which show up once; under 7% is in the top ten. The sample consisted of blood. The origin of the receptors is a woman younger than 45 with Graves' hyperthyroidism that later progressed to Graves' ophthalmopathy.

This clonotype was picked up a small number of times. The rearrangement joins TRBV19 to TRBJ1-5; 8 nucleotides match TRBD1. Trimming took 4 bases from V and 5 from J; bases not matched to a gene: 4. The CDR3 covers 14 residues. CDR1 is LNHDA, CDR2 SQIVND, per germline (reference sequence). CDR3 sequence reads: CASSTMTGDQPQHF. The CDR3 region has the DNA TGTGCCAGTAGTACTATGACAGGGGATCAGCCCCAGCATTTT.

This clonotype was found many times. The chain uses TRBV6-2 or TRBV6-3 and TRBJ2-5; 12 positions match TRBD2. Unmatched junction bases numbered 4, after V lost 2 bases and J lost 3 bases. The germline V gene has CDR1 MNHEY and CDR2 SVGEGT. The CDR3 length is 16 residues. CDR3 in DNA: TGTGCCAGCAGTTACATTTGGACTAGCGGGGAAGAGACCCAGTACTTC. As protein: CASSYIWTSGEETQYF.

This clonotype was detected ten times or more. The chain joins TRBV2 to TRBJ1-6; 8 nucleotides align to TRBD1. This CDR3 has 14 amino acids. V was pared by 6 bases and J by 7 bases, with 5 bases of the junction left unmatched. Germline V gene sequence: CDR1 SNHLY, CDR2 FYNNEI. This chain's CDR3 is CASRTDRGNSPLHF. The DNA of the CDR3 is TGTGCCAGCAGAACAGACAGGGGCAATTCACCCCTCCACTTT.

The count of this clonotype is one. One end of the junction fails to match germline, which may point to a read error. The chain couples TRBV11-2 to TRBJ2-1, with D hard to call. Germline CDR1 SGHAT, CDR2 FQNNGV. CDR3 length: 16 residues. CDR3 region: CASSPPSWSISNEEFF. In DNA form, the CDR3 reads TGTGCCAGTAGCCCTCCAAGTTGGTCCATTAGCAATGAGGAGTTCTTC. The full variable domain, with the rest looked up from reference TRBV11-2 and TRBJ2-1, is EAGVAQSPRYKIIEKRQSVAFWCNPISGHATLYWYQQILGQGPKLLIQFQNNGVVDDSQLPKDRFSAERLKGVDSTLKIQPAKLEDSAVYLCASSPPSWSISNEEFFGPGTRLTVL.

This clonotype was counted at least ten times. The chain has TRBV27 and TRBJ2-1, with TRBD2 matching 8 bases. The CDR3 consists of 15 residues. Germline V gene lookup returns CDR1 MNHEY and CDR2 SMNVEV (reference sequence). V dropped 8 bases and J dropped 4; count of bases not matched to a gene: 10. The DNA for the CDR3 is TGTGCCAGCTGTGGGCCGGTAGCGGGGTACAATGAGCAGTTCTTC. Translated, it gives CASCGPVAGYNEQFF.

This clonotype occurred many times. V usage is TRBV2 and J usage is TRBJ1-6; 7 bases fit TRBD1. The CDR3 is 16 residues long. Unmatched junction bases numbered 9, after V lost 7 bases and J lost 3 bases. Germline CDR1 is SNHLY and CDR2 is FYNNEI. The CDR3 loop reads CASIRTGAIYNSPLHF. As DNA, the CDR3 is TGTGCCAGCATACGGACAGGAGCCATCTATAATTCACCCCTCCACTTT.

DNA of the CDR3: TGTGCCAGCAGTTCCGGAGAGGGAGTCACAGATACGCAGTATTTT. Protein sequence: CASSSGEGVTDTQYF. This rearrangement joins TRBV6-2 or TRBV6-3 to TRBJ2-3, with D tentatively TRBD2 (5 bases). The CDR3 has 15 amino acids. V shed 4 bases and J shed 2 bases, with 13 bases lying between them. In germline, CDR1 is MNHEY, CDR2 SVGEGT.

Note on this clonotype: This clone may be a read error of a much larger clone one base away. This rearrangement joins TRBV5-1 to TRBJ1-1; no clear D. The CDR3 extends over 15 amino acids. Germline CDR1 reads SGHRS; CDR2 reads YFSETQ. The CDR3 is CASSFGQNPNTEASF. The CDR3 nucleotides are TGCGCCAGCAGCTTTGGGCAGAACCCGAACACTGAAGCTTCCTTT.

This clonotype occurred many times. The chain joins TRBV14 to TRBJ1-2, with D perhaps matching TRBD1 (5 bases). The CDR3 length is 17 residues. V was pared by 2 bases and J by 2 bases, with 18 bases between. Per the germline V gene, CDR1 is SGHDN and CDR2 is FVKESK. This chain's CDR3 is CASSQFGGDHTNYGYTF. In nucleotides, the CDR3 is TGTGCCAGCAGCCAATTTGGCGGGGACCACACCAACTATGGCTACACCTTC.

This clonotype showed up many times. The V and J genes are TRBV15 and TRBJ2-5; D gene uncertain. CDR3 size: 14 residues. The V end lost 0 bases, the J end lost 4 bases, and 9 bases lay between the germline ends. Germline CDR1 reads LNHNV; CDR2 reads YYDKDF (reference sequence). The CDR3 reads CATSRDEYLETQYF. The CDR3 nucleotides are TGTGCCACCAGCAGAGATGAGTATTTAGAGACCCAGTACTTC.

The chain combines TRBV11-1 with TRBJ1-3; D is uncertain. The length of the CDR3 is 13 residues. The germline V gene encodes CDR1 SGHAT and CDR2 FQDESV (reference sequence). Trimming left V 7 bases short and J 0 bases short, with 7 bases between. The CDR3 loop reads CASTQVSGNTIYF. In nucleotides, the CDR3 is TGTGCCAGCACGCAAGTCTCTGGAAACACCATATATTTT.

There are many counts of this clonotype. The gene calls are TRBV11-3 and TRBJ2-1, with D tentatively TRBD2 (5 bases). The CDR3 runs to 15 residues. In germline, CDR1 is SGHNT, CDR2 YENEEA. Trimming removed 2 bases at V and 3 bases at J, with 11 bases between. CDR3 loop: CASSLSGEHYNEQFF. The CDR3 DNA is TGTGCCAGCAGCTTAAGCGGAGAGCACTACAATGAGCAGTTCTTC.

This clonotype was seen only a few times. The gene calls are TRBV6-2 or TRBV6-3 and TRBJ2-4; possible D gene TRBD2, 6 bases. CDR1 is MNHEY, CDR2 SVGEGT, per germline. The CDR3 has 14 residues. The V gene lost 2 bases and the J gene lost 3 bases, with 8 bases spanning the gap. CDR3 sequence (DNA): TGTGCCAGCAGTTACCTGGGGGGCAAAAACATTCAGTACTTC. It codes for CASSYLGGKNIQYF.

The chain combines TRBV2 with TRBJ1-1; a possible D gene is TRBD1 (6 bases). The CDR3 has 14 residues. V was trimmed by 7 bases and J by 2 bases, leaving 14 bases between them. Germline values: CDR1 SNHLY, CDR2 FYNNEI. The DNA of the CDR3 is TGTGCCAGCAAGTGGGGAGGGGGTAACACTGAAGCTTTCTTT. It encodes CASKWGGGNTEAFF.

This clonotype was recorded many times. The gene calls are TRBV6-5 and TRBJ2-5, with D hard to call. The V end was cut by 0 bases, the J end by 2 bases, with 4 bases between. The CDR3 is made up of 13 amino acids. Per germline, CDR1 MNHEY and CDR2 SVGAGI. The CDR3 here is CASSYSIQETQYF. The CDR3 bases are TGTGCCAGCAGTTACTCCATTCAAGAGACCCAGTACTTC.

The sample holds many counts of this clonotype. The chain recombines TRBV20-1 with TRBJ2-5; 11 bases line up with TRBD2. Germline V CDR1 and CDR2: DFQATT, SNEGSKA (reference sequence). V was clipped by 0 bases and J by 4 bases; unmatched bases: 7. The CDR3 sequence is 16 residues long. The CDR3 DNA is TGCAGTGCTAGAGATGGTAGCGGGAGGGCCTTAGAGACCCAGTACTTC. Translation gives CSARDGSGRALETQYF.

This clonotype occurred many times. V is TRBV6-5 and J is TRBJ1-3; D call uncertain. Trimming cost V 2 bases and J 0 bases, with 8 bases left between them. This CDR3 comprises 15 residues. The V gene's germline CDR1 is MNHEY and CDR2 SVGAGI. CDR3 residues: CASSYPVSSGNTIYF. The CDR3 region has the DNA TGTGCCAGCAGTTACCCAGTGAGCTCTGGAAACACCATATATTTT.

This clonotype was recorded many times. The chain combines TRBV30 with TRBJ2-3; TRBD2 agrees at 7 bases. The V gene end was trimmed by 1 base and the J gene end by 1 base; junction bases not matched to a gene: 2. The CDR3 spans 14 residues. The germline V gene has CDR1 GTSNPN and CDR2 SVGIG (reference sequence). The CDR3 bases are TGTGCCTGGAGTGCGGGGGGAGGCACAGATACGCAGTATTTT. Its protein product is CAWSAGGGTDTQYF.

This clonotype was detected only a few times. The gene calls are TRBV6-2 or TRBV6-3 and TRBJ1-2, with D hard to call. The CDR3 has 14 residues. CDR1 and CDR2 from the germline V gene are MNHEY and SVGEGT. Trimming removed 2 bases from V and 8 bases from J, with 15 bases in between. The CDR3 spells CASSYPLGRGGYTF. The CDR3 DNA is TGTGCCAGCAGTTACCCGCTAGGACGGGGAGGCTACACCTTC.

This clonotype showed up many times. This chain connects TRBV11-3 to TRBJ1-2; perhaps TRBD1 as D (6 bases). From germline, CDR1 is SGHNT and CDR2 YENEEA. The CDR3 spans 15 residues. V lost 5 bases and J lost 3, with 16 bases in between. The DNA of the CDR3 is TGTGCCAGCAGCGGAACAGGGCAGCCAGACTATGGCTACACCTTC. This translates into CASSGTGQPDYGYTF.

With regard to this clonotype: A much larger clone differs by one base, so this may be a read error. The rearrangement joins TRBV30 to TRBJ2-3, with D perhaps matching TRBD2 (7 bases). Trimming shortened V by 3 bases and J by 4 bases, and 14 bases separated the two germline ends. Germline V lookup: CDR1 GTSNPN, CDR2 SVGIG (reference sequence). CDR3 length equals 14 residues. CDR3 bases: TGTGCCTGGAGGGACGGGGGGCGATCAGATACGCAGTATTTT. Its protein product is CAWRDGGRSDTQYF.

This clonotype has a count of ten or more. The gene calls are TRBV12-3 or TRBV12-4 and TRBJ2-3, with a weak D call TRBD2 (10 bases). V was cut by 5 bases and J by 4 bases, with 31 bases left in between. The CDR3 totals 20 residues. CDR3 nucleotides: TGTGCCAGCAGTATCTGGACAGGGGCGGATTCTAGCGGGAGCGCAGATACGCAGTATTTT. Amino acids: CASSIWTGADSSGSADTQYF.

In DNA form, the CDR3 reads TGTGCCAGCAGCTTTCCGGGACAGTCTTATGGCTACACCTTC. Protein product: CASSFPGQSYGYTF. V gene TRBV11-3 combines with J gene TRBJ1-2; 7 bases agree with TRBD1. Unmatched junction bases numbered 6, after V lost 3 bases and J lost 5 bases. The CDR3 length is 14 residues. The V gene's germline CDR1 is SGHNT and CDR2 YENEEA.

This clonotype was seen more than once but under ten times. The chain is built from TRBV29-1 and TRBJ2-6; D not certain. This CDR3 has 12 residues. Trimming took off 7 bases at V and 1 base at J, with 5 bases between the two ends. Germline V gene data show CDR1 as SQVTM and CDR2 as ANQGSEA. The CDR3 region is CSAASGANVLTF. DNA for the CDR3: TGCAGCGCCGCTTCTGGGGCCAACGTCCTGACTTTC.

Of note for this clonotype: This clone may be a read error of a much larger clone one base away. J is TRBJ1-2 and V is TRBV24-1; TRBD1 matches 8 bases. The CDR3 runs to 14 residues. Looked up from germline, CDR1 is KGHDR and CDR2 is SFDVKD. The ends lost 5 bases at V and 4 bases at J; junction bases unmatched: 5. CDR3 sequence reads: CATSGTGWVYGYTF. DNA of the CDR3: TGTGCCACCAGTGGGACAGGGTGGGTCTATGGCTACACCTTC.

This clonotype has a count of ten or more. The rearrangement uses TRBV30 and TRBJ1-6; TRBD1 agrees at 9 bases. Germline lookup yields CDR1 GTSNPN and CDR2 SVGIG (reference sequence). The CDR3 covers 13 residues. V gave up 4 bases and J gave up 12 bases; unmatched junction bases: 7. CDR3 sequence reads: CAWTTGGEIPLHF. DNA for the CDR3: TGTGCCTGGACGACAGGGGGGGAGATACCCCTCCACTTT.

This clonotype was found many times. The V call is TRBV30, the J call TRBJ1-2, with TRBD1 as a possible D gene (6 bases). Germline loops: CDR1 GTSNPN, CDR2 SVGIG (reference sequence). V lost 0 bases and J 4 bases, leaving 12 bases between the germline ends. This CDR3 is built from 14 residues. CDR3 DNA sequence: TGTGCCTGGAGTGTTCAGGGGACCTCCTATGGCTACACCTTC. Its protein is CAWSVQGTSYGYTF.